The rows below give T cell receptor beta chains drawn from one sample of a study of OX40 agonist ivuxolimab in advanced cancers. TCRdb keeps only in-frame clones here, not all; method: immunoSEQ multiplex PCR. Of about 68,000 clones in the sample, roughly 83% were seen once. Sequenced here: CD4+ or CD8+ T cells sorted from blood, sampled in a trial of the OX40 agonist ivuxolimab. These receptors were collected from an adult with an advanced solid tumor such as melanoma, head and neck, liver or kidney cancer. Both conserved end residues are part of each CDR3. Each record gives: clone size, J gene, CDR3 length, V gene, D gene, CDR3 protein, CDR3 DNA. The D gene is left open where the match is weak. Size is stated for part of the rows, as once, few or many counts, or as a class when the clone is expanded.

- | TRBJ2-7 | 11 | TRBV6-1 | - | CASSEGTGQYF | TGTGCCAGCAGTGAAGGGACGGGGCAGTACTTC
- | TRBJ2-1 | 16 | TRBV25-1 | - | CASSGRLVGGLNEQFF | TGTGCCAGCAGTGGGCGGCTAGTGGGGGGGCTCAATGAGCAGTTCTTC
once | TRBJ2-3 | 15 | TRBV10-3 | TRBD1 | CAISDIRTGTDTQYF | TGTGCCATCAGTGACATTCGGACAGGGACAGATACGCAGTATTTT
- | TRBJ1-2 | 15 | TRBV18 | TRBD1 | CASSPSGTGNYGYTF | TGTGCCAGCTCACCATCCGGGACAGGGAACTATGGCTACACCTTC
- | TRBJ1-1 | 13 | TRBV6-1 | - | CASSEQKNTEAFF | TGTGCCAGCAGTGAACAGAAGAACACTGAAGCTTTCTTT
- | TRBJ2-3 | 14 | TRBV9 | TRBD1 | CASSVGQGVDTQYF | TGTGCCAGCAGCGTAGGGCAGGGGGTGGATACGCAGTATTTT
- | TRBJ1-2 | 15 | TRBV7-2 | - | CASALGPTGSHGYTF | TGTGCCAGCGCGCTTGGGCCCACAGGATCCCATGGCTACACCTTC
- | TRBJ2-3 | 14 | TRBV9 | - | CASSVFDGTDTQYF | TGTGCCAGCAGCGTCTTTGACGGCACAGATACGCAGTATTTT
few | TRBJ2-3 | 15 | TRBV5-1 | - | CASSLQGSRTDTQYF | TGCGCCAGCAGCTTACAGGGTTCGCGCACAGATACGCAGTATTTT
- | TRBJ2-4 | 17 | TRBV4-2 | - | CASSQYPLGGRENIQYF | TGTGCCAGCAGCCAATACCCCCTGGGGGGGCGGGAAAACATTCAGTACTTC
- | TRBJ2-5 | 15 | TRBV5-4 | TRBD2 | CASSRSGGAGETQYF | TGTGCCAGCAGCCGTAGCGGGGGGGCCGGGGAGACCCAGTACTTC
- | TRBJ2-5 | 12 | TRBV10-3 | - | CATRQNQETQYF | TGTGCCACCAGACAGAACCAAGAGACCCAGTACTTC
few | TRBJ1-1 | 13 | TRBV25-1 | - | CASSTTGNTEAFF | TGTGCCAGCAGCACGACAGGGAACACTGAAGCTTTCTTT
- | TRBJ1-1 | 16 | TRBV9 | - | CASSPGGGGKNTEAFF | TGTGCCAGCAGCCCGGGGGGAGGGGGAAAGAACACTGAAGCTTTCTTT
- | TRBJ1-1 | 13 | TRBV18 | - | CASYRDQNTEAFF | TGTGCCAGCTACAGGGACCAGAACACTGAAGCTTTCTTT
- | TRBJ2-7 | 15 | TRBV18 | - | CASSPRDTKVYEQYF | TGTGCCAGCTCACCACGGGACACTAAGGTCTACGAGCAGTACTTC
- | TRBJ1-1 | 12 | TRBV10-3 | - | CAISETQNEAFF | TGTGCCATCAGTGAGACGCAGAATGAAGCTTTCTTT
- | TRBJ2-3 | 15 | TRBV30 | TRBD2 | CAWGPGGGAGDTQYF | TGTGCCTGGGGTCCCGGCGGGGGGGCCGGAGATACGCAGTATTTT
- | TRBJ1-6 | 14 | TRBV7-9 | TRBD1 | CASSHGTGNSPLHF | TGTGCCAGCAGCCACGGGACAGGGAATTCACCCCTCCACTTT
- | TRBJ1-6 | 15 | TRBV4-2 | TRBD1 | CASSQGTGTNSPLHF | TGTGCCAGCAGCCAAGGGACAGGGACGAATTCACCCCTCCACTTT
- | TRBJ2-1 | 14 | TRBV5-5 | - | CASSFRDRDNEQFF | TGTGCCAGCAGCTTCCGGGACCGTGACAATGAGCAGTTCTTC
- | TRBJ2-3 | 15 | TRBV5-8 | - | CASSLGQWSTDTQYF | TGTGCCAGCAGCTTGGGACAGTGGAGCACAGATACGCAGTATTTT
once | TRBJ2-1 | 13 | TRBV5-1 | - | CASSLDGYNEQFF | TGCGCCAGCAGCTTGGATGGCTACAATGAGCAGTTCTTC
- | TRBJ1-3 | 14 | TRBV30 | - | CAWSVGDSGNTIYF | TGTGCCTGGAGTGTAGGGGACTCTGGAAACACCATATATTTT
- | TRBJ2-3 | 17 | TRBV2 | TRBD2 | CASSETRTSGGTDTQYF | TGTGCCAGCAGTGAAACCCGGACTAGCGGGGGCACAGATACGCAGTATTTT
once | TRBJ2-1 | 14 | TRBV6-5 | - | CASRPARSYNEQFF | TGTGCCAGCAGGCCGGCCAGGTCCTACAATGAGCAGTTCTTC
- | TRBJ1-1 | 15 | TRBV28 | TRBD1 | CASSPTDRAHREAFF | TGTGCCAGCAGTCCGACCGACAGGGCCCACCGTGAAGCTTTCTTT
- | TRBJ2-7 | 15 | TRBV5-1 | - | CASSLARVSTYEQYF | TGCGCCAGCAGCTTGGCGAGGGTTTCGACCTACGAGCAGTACTTC
- | TRBJ1-5 | 14 | TRBV30 | - | CAWSVGGNNQPQHF | TGTGCCTGGAGTGTAGGAGGGAACAATCAGCCCCAGCATTTT
- | TRBJ2-1 | 12 | TRBV6-1 | - | CASSEVGVEQFF | TGTGCCAGCAGTGAAGTCGGTGTTGAGCAGTTCTTC
once | TRBJ2-7 | 15 | TRBV10-2 | TRBD2 | CASGHPRGGSYEQYF | TGCGCCAGCGGACATCCTCGGGGGGGCTCCTACGAGCAGTACTTC
- | TRBJ2-3 | 15 | TRBV30 | - | CAWGTGTTSTDTQYF | TGTGCCTGGGGAACCGGGACGACTAGCACAGATACGCAGTATTTT
- | TRBJ2-7 | 13 | TRBV5-6 | - | CASSLKIRGEQYF | TGTGCCAGCAGCTTGAAAATACGGGGCGAGCAGTACTTC
- | TRBJ1-1 | 14 | TRBV29-1 | - | CSGGHSWSTPEAFF | TGCAGCGGGGGGCATTCCTGGAGCACCCCTGAAGCTTTCTTT
once | TRBJ2-1 | 13 | TRBV15 | - | CATSRPSSNEQFF | TGTGCCACCAGCAGGCCCTCTTCCAATGAGCAGTTCTTC
- | TRBJ1-1 | 14 | TRBV6-5 | - | CASSYRQSNTEAFF | TGTGCCAGCAGTTACAGGCAGTCGAACACTGAAGCTTTCTTT
- | TRBJ2-1 | 16 | TRBV5-1 | - | CASSRTTGLNNNEQFF | TGCGCCAGCAGCCGCACCACAGGACTCAACAACAATGAGCAGTTCTTC
- | TRBJ1-1 | 13 | TRBV6-1 | - | CAISESELTEAFF | TGTGCCATCAGTGAGTCGGAGCTTACTGAAGCTTTCTTT
- | TRBJ1-5 | 15 | TRBV7-9 | TRBD1 | CASSPGTGFNQPQHF | TGTGCCAGCAGCCCGGGGACAGGGTTCAATCAGCCCCAGCATTTT
- | TRBJ1-2 | 13 | TRBV10-3 | TRBD1 | CAITWQGGGGYTF | TGTGCCATCACTTGGCAAGGGGGCGGAGGCTACACCTTC
- | TRBJ1-1 | 15 | TRBV9 | - | CASSVRGPMNTEAFF | TGTGCCAGCAGCGTAAGGGGCCCGATGAACACTGAAGCTTTCTTT
- | TRBJ1-4 | 16 | TRBV7-6 | TRBD1 | CASSTVTGATNEKLFF | TGTGCCAGCAGCACGGTGACAGGGGCAACTAATGAAAAACTGTTTTTT
- | TRBJ2-1 | 12 | TRBV29-1 | - | CSGTLAYNEQFF | TGCAGCGGGACCCTCGCCTACAATGAGCAGTTCTTC
- | TRBJ2-3 | 13 | TRBV11-3 | - | CASSLTQGDTQYF | TGTGCCAGCAGCTTAACCCAGGGAGATACGCAGTATTTT
- | TRBJ2-7 | 13 | TRBV7-2 | TRBD1 | CASSFSGGPEQYF | TGTGCCAGCAGCTTTTCAGGGGGCCCCGAGCAGTACTTC
- | TRBJ1-4 | 16 | TRBV19 | - | CASSNRAGRTNEKLFF | TGTGCCAGTAGCAACAGGGCGGGCAGGACTAATGAAAAACTGTTTTTT
once | TRBJ1-2 | 12 | TRBV29-1 | - | CSVDGGFRGYTF | TGCAGCGTTGATGGTGGGTTCCGTGGCTACACCTTC
- | TRBJ1-6 | 16 | TRBV11-3 | TRBD1 | CASSFGQGAGGSPLHF | TGTGCCAGCAGCTTCGGACAGGGAGCCGGTGGTTCACCCCTCCACTTT